These 29 T cell receptor beta chains were all obtained from the same sample, sequenced in a study of T cell responses to AZD1222 COVID-19 vaccine. The protocol was immunoSEQ multiplex PCR, while the TCRdb copy is restricted to in-frame clones and leaves out a portion. The repertoire holds about 140,000 clones, with approximately 90% as singletons. Material: peripheral blood, obtained on day 0 of AZD1222 vaccination. The receptor source for this set is an adult in good health.

This rearrangement joins TRBV13 to TRBJ1-4; 7 bases match TRBD1. The CDR3 has 18 residues. Germline-derived CDR1 and CDR2 are PRHDT and FYEKMQ (reference sequence). Trimming at V came to 5 bases and at J to 0 bases, leaving 12 bases not matched to a gene. The CDR3 loop is CASSLRDRNLATNEKLFF. The CDR3 nucleotides read TGTGCCAGCAGCCTCCGGGACAGAAACCTTGCAACTAATGAAAAACTGTTTTTT.

This chain links TRBV6-2 or TRBV6-3 with TRBJ1-1, with 8 nucleotides matching TRBD1. CDR1 and CDR2 from the germline V gene are MNHEY and SVGEGT. CDR3 size: 13 residues. The J segment lost 8 bases and the V segment lost 6 bases, leaving 8 bases of the junction unmatched. The DNA of the CDR3 is TGTGCCAGCAGCTTGGGACAGGTCACCGAAGCTTTCTTT. Amino acid sequence: CASSLGQVTEAFF.

V is TRBV10-3 and J is TRBJ2-7; 7 bases map to TRBD1. The CDR3 is 13 residues long. Per the germline V gene, CDR1 is ENHRY and CDR2 is SYGVKD. The V segment lost 11 bases and the J segment 3 bases; nucleotides outside the gene matches: 10. The DNA for the CDR3 is TGTGCCGCCAATCCCGGGACAGTCTACGAGCAGTACTTC. Encoded protein: CAANPGTVYEQYF.

CDR3 protein: CASSPTGLQRNTEAFF. The CDR3 DNA reads as TGTGCCAGCAGCCCAACAGGGCTCCAAAGGAACACTGAAGCTTTCTTT. J is TRBJ1-1 and V is TRBV7-9; TRBD1 is a possible D gene (6 bases). Germline assignment: CDR1 SEHNR and CDR2 FQNEAQ (reference sequence). The length of the CDR3 is 16 residues. V lost 5 bases and J lost 1, with 17 bases in between.

The chain links TRBV7-8 to TRBJ1-2; D unclear. Trimming left V 0 bases short and J 3 bases short, with 8 bases between. Per the germline V gene, CDR1 is SGHVS and CDR2 is FQNEAQ. The CDR3 contains 14 residues. CDR3 sequence reads: CASSLADRDYGYTF. In DNA, the CDR3 is TGTGCCAGCAGCTTAGCCGACCGAGACTATGGCTACACCTTC.

CDR3 nucleotides: TGTGCCAGCAGTTATCTAGAGGGAGTTAATGAGCAGTTCTTC. It translates to CASSYLEGVNEQFF. This chain links TRBV6-5 with TRBJ2-1, with D possibly matching TRBD2 (5 bases). V dropped 3 bases and J dropped 7 bases, with 13 bases sitting between them. This CDR3 spans 14 amino acids. CDR1 is MNHEY, CDR2 SVGAGI, per germline.

The chain carries TRBV9 and TRBJ1-2; TRBD1 is a possible D gene (6 bases). The CDR3 totals 15 residues. Germline V CDR1 and CDR2: SGDLS, YYNGEE. Deletions cut 4 bases from V and 5 bases from J, with 18 bases between. The CDR3 nucleotides are TGTGCCAGCAGCCCAGTGGGGGGGCGCGGATATGGCTACACCTTC. Translated: CASSPVGGRGYGYTF.

The chain has TRBV6-5 and TRBJ2-1; D might be TRBD1 (6 bases). Germline loops: CDR1 MNHEY, CDR2 SVGAGI. With 11 bases removed from V and 1 base from J, the gap between germline ends came to 12 bases. The CDR3 loop spans 13 amino acids. CDR3 region: CASIQGSYNEQFF. The DNA for the CDR3 is TGTGCCTCGATACAGGGTTCCTACAATGAGCAGTTCTTC.

The chain employs TRBV19 and TRBJ1-1; 7 nucleotides line up with TRBD1. This CDR3 spans 13 amino acids. Per the germline V gene, CDR1 is LNHDA and CDR2 is SQIVND (reference sequence). Losses at the gene ends were 4 bases for V and 3 bases for J; bases not matched to a gene: 2. The chain's CDR3 is CASSTDRDTEAFF. Written as DNA, the CDR3 is TGTGCCAGTAGTACAGACAGGGACACTGAAGCTTTCTTT.

J is TRBJ2-7 and V is TRBV18; D is undetermined. Looked up from germline, CDR1 is KGHSH and CDR2 is LQKENI. The CDR3 consists of 14 residues. V was trimmed by 0 bases and J by 2 bases, leaving 8 bases between them. The DNA of the CDR3 is TGTGCCAGCTCACCACCGTCGAAGGCCTACGAGCAGTACTTC. This translates into CASSPPSKAYEQYF.

This sequence joins TRBV28 and TRBJ1-1, with TRBD1 matching over 7 bases. The CDR3 spans 14 residues. Trimming removed 1 base from V and 8 bases from J; junction bases left unmatched: 7. Germline loops: CDR1 MDHEN, CDR2 SYDVKM. The CDR3 protein is CASSLFGVGQEAFF. CDR3 DNA sequence: TGTGCCAGCAGTTTATTCGGGGTGGGACAGGAAGCTTTCTTT. Using reference TRBV28 and TRBJ1-1 for the parts outside the CDR3, the full variable domain is DVKVTQSSRYLVKRTGEKVFLECVQDMDHENMFWYRQDPGLGLRLIYFSYDVKMKEKGDIPEGYSVSREKKERFSLILESASTNQTSMYLCASSLFGVGQEAFFGQGTRLTVV.

The chain recombines TRBV10-1 with TRBJ1-1, with 9 bases identical to TRBD1. The V and J ends lost 3 bases and 8 bases, in that order; junction bases with no gene match: 10. The CDR3 spans 15 residues. Per the germline V gene, CDR1 is WNHNN and CDR2 is SYGVQD (reference sequence). CDR3 loop: CASSDPGQGETEAFF. CDR3 in DNA: TGCGCCAGCAGTGACCCGGGACAGGGTGAAACCGAAGCTTTCTTT.

This sequence joins TRBV9 and TRBJ1-2, with D unresolved. CDR1 is SGDLS, CDR2 YYNGEE, per germline. Trimming cost V 2 bases and J 5 bases, with 7 bases left between them. The CDR3 is 12 residues long. The CDR3 DNA reads as TGTGCCAGCAGCGTTGGTCTGTATGGCTACACCTTC. Protein product: CASSVGLYGYTF.

The genes are TRBV29-1 and TRBJ1-1, with 8 bases identical to TRBD1. With 3 bases clipped from V and 5 bases from J, the junction kept 5 bases outside the gene matches. Germline assignment: CDR1 SQVTM and CDR2 ANQGSEA. CDR3 size: 13 residues. This chain's CDR3 is CSVEGQARTEAFF. Written as DNA, the CDR3 is TGCAGCGTTGAGGGACAGGCGAGGACTGAAGCTTTCTTT.

This chain uses TRBV6-1 with TRBJ1-3; the D is unclear. The CDR3 covers 14 residues. The V end was cut by 0 bases, the J end by 4 bases, with 7 bases between. Germline V gene sequence: CDR1 MNHNS, CDR2 SASEGT. This chain's CDR3 is CASSEASYGNTIYF. DNA for the CDR3: TGTGCCAGCAGTGAAGCCAGTTACGGAAACACCATATATTTT.

A few counts support this clone. In the same sample, other DNA sequences code for this CDR3. The chain links TRBV28 to TRBJ1-5; TRBD1 matches 7 bases. Germline V gene sequence: CDR1 MDHEN, CDR2 SYDVKM. The CDR3 sequence is 14 residues long. The ends lost 3 bases at V and 2 bases at J; junction bases unmatched: 1. The CDR3 loop is CASSFGTGNQPQHF. The CDR3 coding sequence is TGTGCCAGCAGTTTCGGGACAGGCAATCAGCCCCAGCATTTT.

The chain couples TRBV29-1 to TRBJ1-1; 7 bases align to TRBD1. The ends lost 0 bases at V and 4 bases at J; junction bases unmatched: 5. Germline values: CDR1 SQVTM, CDR2 ANQGSEA. There are 14 residues in the CDR3. Here the CDR3 reads CSVEDSSGGTEAFF. CDR3 nucleotides: TGCAGCGTTGAAGATAGTTCAGGGGGCACTGAAGCTTTCTTT.

The V gene is TRBV11-3, the J gene TRBJ2-7; weak D call: TRBD2 (6 bases). The V end was cut by 1 base, the J end by 9 bases, with 13 bases between. CDR1 is SGHNT and CDR2 is YENEEA in the germline V gene. This CDR3 spans 13 amino acids. The CDR3 protein is CASSLAAGSAQYF. The CDR3 DNA is TGTGCCAGCAGCTTAGCCGCCGGGAGCGCGCAGTACTTC.

The chain employs TRBV20-1 and TRBJ2-5; unclear D gene. This CDR3 contains 11 residues. The V and J ends lost 8 bases and 1 base respectively, with 8 bases between them. Germline V lookup: CDR1 DFQATT, CDR2 SNEGSKA (reference sequence). The CDR3 spells CSNGLQETQYF. The CDR3 nucleotides are TGCAGTAATGGCCTCCAAGAGACCCAGTACTTC.

The chain links TRBV18 to TRBJ2-3; D is ambiguous. The germline gives CDR1 KGHSH, CDR2 LQKENI. Between the trimmed V and J ends, which lost 3 bases and 6 bases, there was a span of 10 bases. The CDR3 runs 13 residues. The CDR3 region is CASSPGQSDTQYF. In DNA, the CDR3 is TGTGCCAGCTCACCCGGGCAATCGGATACGCAGTATTTT.

The chain employs TRBV5-4 and TRBJ2-1; possible D gene TRBD2, 5 bases. This CDR3 region has 15 residues. Germline values: CDR1 SGHNT, CDR2 YYREEE (reference sequence). Trimming shortened V by 4 bases and J by 2 bases, and 13 bases separated the two germline ends. The CDR3 here is CASSPTIGAYNEQFF. The CDR3 nucleotides are TGTGCCAGCAGCCCTACTATCGGGGCCTACAATGAGCAGTTCTTC.

In DNA form, the CDR3 reads TGTGCCAGCAGCCCCGGTACAGAGACCCAGTACTTC. Protein product: CASSPGTETQYF. This chain links TRBV3-1 (or the pseudogene TRBV3-2) with TRBJ2-5; D call uncertain. Germline V gives CDR1 LGHDT, CDR2 YNNKEL (reference sequence). The CDR3 sequence is 12 residues long. The V end was cut by 4 bases, the J end by 4 bases, with 7 bases between.

The V call is TRBV29-1, the J call TRBJ1-2; unclear D gene. Germline V gene data show CDR1 as SQVTM and CDR2 as ANQGSEA. Trimming took off 2 bases at V and 4 bases at J, with 14 bases between the two ends. This CDR3 is 14 amino acids long. The CDR3 coding sequence is TGCAGCGTTGAAAGTCAGGTTGGGGTCTATGGCTACACCTTC. This codes for CSVESQVGVYGYTF. The full variable domain, rest sourced from reference TRBV29-1 and TRBJ1-2, is SAVISQKPSRDICQRGTSLTIQCQVDSQVTMMFWYRQQPGQSLTLIATANQGSEATYESGFVIDKFPISRPNLTFSTLTVSNMSPEDSSIYLCSVESQVGVYGYTFGSGTRLTVV.

The genes are TRBV19 and TRBJ1-2, with TRBD1 matching over 7 bases. This CDR3 region has 15 residues. The V gene end was trimmed by 8 bases and the J gene end by 5 bases; junction bases not matched to a gene: 14. Germline V gene lookup returns CDR1 LNHDA and CDR2 SQIVND (reference sequence). The CDR3 sequence is CASGDTGASTYGYTF. CDR3 in DNA: TGTGCCAGTGGCGATACAGGGGCCTCGACGTATGGCTACACCTTC.

The gene calls are TRBV7-3 and TRBJ1-1; 7 nucleotides match TRBD1. The trim removed 5 bases at V and 1 base at J, leaving 7 bases unmatched. This CDR3 is 15 amino acids long. The germline CDR1 and CDR2 sequences are SGHTA and FQGTGA. The CDR3 is CASSPQGRGNTEAFF. Written as DNA, the CDR3 is TGTGCCAGCAGCCCACAGGGGAGGGGGAACACTGAAGCTTTCTTT.

This chain links TRBV6-6 with TRBJ2-3; the D is unclear. Per the germline V gene, CDR1 is MNHNY and CDR2 is SVGAGI (reference sequence). The CDR3 has 13 amino acids. The V end was cut by 6 bases, the J end by 5 bases, with 12 bases between. CDR3 coding DNA: TGTGCCAGCAGCCAACCGAAGGGAGATACGCAGTATTTT. Its protein is CASSQPKGDTQYF.

CDR3 in DNA: TGTGCCATCAGTGAGCCAAGACAGGGAGAGGCCATTCAGTACTTC. Encoded protein: CAISEPRQGEAIQYF. V gene TRBV10-3 combines with J gene TRBJ2-4; TRBD1 matches 7 bases. The junction had 10 bases not matched to a gene; V was cut back by 2 bases and J by 9 bases. Germline V gives CDR1 ENHRY, CDR2 SYGVKD. This CDR3 has 15 amino acids.

The rearrangement links TRBV5-1 to TRBJ2-7; 10 bases map to TRBD1. V dropped 2 bases and J dropped 5; count of bases not matched to a gene: 10. Germline V lookup: CDR1 SGHRS, CDR2 YFSETQ. The CDR3 consists of 16 residues. The DNA for the CDR3 is TGCGCCAGCAGCTTATTTCCGGGACAGGGGTCTAACGAGCAGTACTTC. Encoded protein: CASSLFPGQGSNEQYF. The full variable domain, with the rest looked up from reference TRBV5-1 and TRBJ2-7, is KAGVTQTPRYLIKTRGQQVTLSCSPISGHRSVSWYQQTPGQGLQFLFEYFSETQRNKGNFPGRFSGRQFSNSRSEMNVSTLELGDSALYLCASSLFPGQGSNEQYFGPGTRLTVT.

J is TRBJ2-7 and V is TRBV2; 8 bases align to TRBD2. The CDR3 runs to 12 residues. CDR1 and CDR2 from the germline V gene are SNHLY and FYNNEI. Trimming cost V 8 bases and J 6 bases; bases outside gene matches: 6. The CDR3 bases are TGTGCCAGCCGGGGGGGCAAGGCCGAGCAGTACTTC. Its protein is CASRGGKAEQYF.